This TCR beta chain was identified in a study of T cell repertoires in cytomegalovirus infection. Looking at the study overall: Public signatures in TCR beta pointed to CMV infection and matching HLA type. Study outcomes and limitations: Using cumulative public TCR beta family frequency, the authors identified those who carried CMV together with the relevant HLA. Predominance within the ex vivo response was attributable to HLA-C-restricted CMV-specific TCR beta clonotypes.

Germline V lookup: CDR1 MNHEY, CDR2 SVGEGT. The CDR3 sequence is 19 residues long. V trimming: 0 bases; J trimming: 0 bases; junction bases outside the gene matches: 10. About this clonotype itself: What it binds is unknown.

TCRdb analysed the reads with MiXCR anew, one entry per CDR3 protein. Of about 530,000 distinct CDR3 sequences listed, approximately 26% are singletons. This chain joins TRBV6-2 or TRBV6-3 and TRBJ2-3; TRBD2 aligns across 9 bases. Sequencing was carried out using PBMCs. The TCR was taken from a human donor in good health (CMV status not recorded). Some clones in this sample may be carry-over from other donors' samples. The CDR3, as DNA: TGTGCCAGCAGTTACTCGATGGCGGGAGGGCTCATAAGCACAGATACGCAGTATTTT. Residues: CASSYSMAGGLISTDTQYF.